The present entry profiles one T cell receptor beta chain with its context. Antigen unknown. The sample originates from a study of tumor and adjacent non-tumor tissue in lung cancer. About the study: Patients were aged about 30 to 80, nine to eleven men and about 5 women, stage I to III. Study-level findings and limits: Compared with tumor, normal lung showed significantly lower TCR diversity.

RNA was extracted from bulk tissue without any cell sorting. The CDR3 runs to 13 residues. V lost 3 bases to trimming and J lost 1 base, with 6 bases between them. Germline CDR1 and CDR2: DFQATT and SNEGSKA (reference sequence). The library came from three nested PCR rounds adapted from ARM-PCR protocols. TCRdb fed the multiplex PCR reads into MiXCR, producing one record per CDR3 protein. The table has under 100,000 distinct CDR3 sequences, roughly 70% seen once; the top ten hold around 12%. The J gene is TRBJ2-2, the V gene TRBV20-1; no reliable D call. The sample comprised lung tumor tissue. The receptor was derived from a woman in her 70s with non-small cell lung cancer. As DNA, the CDR3 is TGCAGTGCTAGCCTGCAGAACACCGGGGAGCTGTTTTTT. Amino acids: CSASLQNTGELFF.